What follows describes a single TCR beta chain. The antigen it recognizes is unknown. No base qualities exist here, and no much larger clone lies one base off it. This entry is derived from a study of T cell responses to AZD1222 COVID-19 vaccine (dated by TCRdb to the early 2020s). In the study overall: Because spike-specific TCR depth and breadth did not differ between the two schedules, AZD1222 recipients who got a second dose at roughly 4 weeks were pooled with those who got a second dose at roughly 12 weeks. A total of 233 trial participants underwent TCR sequencing, of whom about 210 received two doses of AZD1222 and about 25 received two doses of the MenACWY control vaccine. Enrollment into the trials was organized by age into subgroups of 18-55, 56-69 and 70-plus years, and those subgroups contained roughly 150, 30 and 60 TCR-sequenced participants, respectively. Findings and caveats that apply to the study as a whole: The 56-69-year group was small, and its depth increase did not reach significance, likely because of low power. No day 14 peak-response samples were available, so repertoires were characterized only after the peak T cell response. After two AZD1222 doses, spike-specific TCR breadth and depth were significantly higher than at day 0 and than in MenACWY recipients. Participants were mostly white British, with more females than males. The authors suggested clonal diversity may have been underestimated. Reportedly, close to half of the unique spike-specific TCRs recognized epitopes lying outside the regions that are mutated in the B.1.351 and B.1.1.7 variants. The whole spike protein was spanned by vaccine-associated CD4 TCRs, and dominant responses were seen in regions 160-218 and 743-854. Conclusions about previously exposed vaccinees are limited, since just 5 or 6 AZD1222 recipients were seropositive for SARS-CoV-2 at baseline.

The CDR3 regions of human TCRbeta chains were analyzed by immunosequencing. In the source study's methods: TCRs in the repertoires were compared against a reference library of SARS-CoV-2-specific TCRs that had been generated with the MIRA antigen-specificity platform. Breadth was defined as the fraction of unique TCRs that were SARS-CoV-2-associated, and depth was defined as the fraction of total T cells that were SARS-CoV-2-associated. Each spike-specific TCR was assigned to its reactive spike region and to a CD4 or CD8 class using the MIRA data. Log10-transformed breadth and depth values were compared by one-way ANOVA with Sidak's multiple comparisons tests. The source is immuneACCESS, and TCRdb retained only in-frame sequences with V and J called. Part of the clones is not carried over; for the studies checked, unresolved V genes explain less than half of this, and the remainder is unexplained. V and J calls and clone size follow that table, whereas D and trimming were derived from the DNA. In this sample the table shows about 140,000 clones, around 93% of which occur a single time. The ten largest account for roughly 2.2% of the sample.

V loses 2 bases of germline sequence and J loses 3 bases, and the interval between the two ends is 8 bases. Reading the germline V gene (reference sequence) gives CDR1 LGHDT and CDR2 YNNKEL. Taken from cysteine to phenylalanine, the CDR3 has 14 residues. Only CDR3 DNA remains: 42 bases, in frame from the first base. The time point label on this specimen signifies: baseline before first vaccination. Vaccinee samples came from UK trials COV001 and COV002, including a single-blind randomized controlled phase 2/3 trial of AZD1222 (ChAdOx1 nCoV-19) in healthy adults. For TCRbeta chain sequencing, PBMC samples were collected from trial participants at day 0 and at day 28 after the second dose.

Sample: peripheral blood, taken on day 0 of AZD1222 vaccination. The V and J segments used are TRBV3-1 (or the pseudogene TRBV3-2) and TRBJ2-1; TRBD2 is a weak D gene call, 5 bases matching. This TCR derives from an adult in good health. The CDR3 region has the sequence CASSQRGDYNEQFF. DNA sequence: TGTGCCAGCAGCCAACGGGGTGACTACAATGAGCAGTTCTTC.